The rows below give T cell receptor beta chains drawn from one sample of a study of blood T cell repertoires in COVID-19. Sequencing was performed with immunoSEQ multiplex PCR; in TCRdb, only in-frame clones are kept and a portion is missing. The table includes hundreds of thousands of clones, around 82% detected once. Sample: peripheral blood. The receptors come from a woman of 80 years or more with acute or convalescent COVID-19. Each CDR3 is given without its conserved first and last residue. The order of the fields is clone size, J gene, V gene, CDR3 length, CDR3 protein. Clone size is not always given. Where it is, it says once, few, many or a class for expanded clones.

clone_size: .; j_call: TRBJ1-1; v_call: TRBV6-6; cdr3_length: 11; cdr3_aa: ASSYSRNTEAF
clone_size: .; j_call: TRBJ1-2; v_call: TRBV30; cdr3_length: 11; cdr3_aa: AWRTQGNYGYT
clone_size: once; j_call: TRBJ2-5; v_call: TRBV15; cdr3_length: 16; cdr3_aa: ATSRALLWDRDRETQY
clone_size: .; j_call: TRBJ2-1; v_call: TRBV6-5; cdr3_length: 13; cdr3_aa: ASSQFMGNSGQQF
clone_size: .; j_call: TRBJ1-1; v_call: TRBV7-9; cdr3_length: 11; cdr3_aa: ASSKTRNTEAF
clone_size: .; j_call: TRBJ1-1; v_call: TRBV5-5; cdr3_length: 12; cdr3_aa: ASSFGGLGTEAF
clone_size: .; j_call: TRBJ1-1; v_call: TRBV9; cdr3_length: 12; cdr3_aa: ASTAGEPNTEAF
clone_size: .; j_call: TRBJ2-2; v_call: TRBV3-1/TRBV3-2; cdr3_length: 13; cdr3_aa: ASSQGSPGAGELF
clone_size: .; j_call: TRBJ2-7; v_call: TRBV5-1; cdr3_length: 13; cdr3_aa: ASSLAGVSPYEQY
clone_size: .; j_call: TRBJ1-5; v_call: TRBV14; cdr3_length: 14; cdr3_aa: ARGRGPSHGGQPQH
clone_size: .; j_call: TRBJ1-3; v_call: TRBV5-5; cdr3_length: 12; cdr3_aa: ASSLNRAGNTIY
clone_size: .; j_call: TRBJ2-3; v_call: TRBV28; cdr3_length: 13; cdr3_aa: ASSRRGGRTDTQY
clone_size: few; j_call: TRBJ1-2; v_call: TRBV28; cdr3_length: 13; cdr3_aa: ASSLGNGQGEGYT
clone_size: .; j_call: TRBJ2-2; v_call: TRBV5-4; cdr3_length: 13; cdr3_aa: ASSLGTGGTEELF
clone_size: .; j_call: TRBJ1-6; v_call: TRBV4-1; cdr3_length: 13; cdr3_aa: ASSQGEVDNSPLH
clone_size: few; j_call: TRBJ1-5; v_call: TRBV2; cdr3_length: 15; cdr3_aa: ASSEDTTANSNQPQH
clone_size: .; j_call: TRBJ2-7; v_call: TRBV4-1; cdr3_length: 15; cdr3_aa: ASSSLVVPEVGYEQY
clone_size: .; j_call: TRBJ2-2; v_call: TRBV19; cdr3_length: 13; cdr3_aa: ASSITGSSTGELF
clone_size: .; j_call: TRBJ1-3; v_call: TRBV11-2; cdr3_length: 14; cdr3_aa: ASSQNTGLVGNTIY
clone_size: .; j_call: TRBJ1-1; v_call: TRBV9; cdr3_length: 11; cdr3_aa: ASSDYPNTEAF
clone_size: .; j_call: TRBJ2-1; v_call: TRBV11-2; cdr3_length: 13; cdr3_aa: ASSLGSYRANEQF
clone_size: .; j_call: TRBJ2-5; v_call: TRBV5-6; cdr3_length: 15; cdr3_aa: ASSLVLAGSEVETQY
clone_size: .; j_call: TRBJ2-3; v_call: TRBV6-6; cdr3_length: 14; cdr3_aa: ASSPGTSGAGDTQY
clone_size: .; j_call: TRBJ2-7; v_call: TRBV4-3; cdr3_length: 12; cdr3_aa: ASSRSRSTYEQY
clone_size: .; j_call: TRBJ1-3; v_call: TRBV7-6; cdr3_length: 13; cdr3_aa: ASSRGQISGNTIY
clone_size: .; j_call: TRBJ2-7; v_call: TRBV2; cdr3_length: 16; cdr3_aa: ASSERDSGGASSYEQY
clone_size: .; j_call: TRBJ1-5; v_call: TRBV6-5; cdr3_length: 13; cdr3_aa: ASSYSRGLNQPQH
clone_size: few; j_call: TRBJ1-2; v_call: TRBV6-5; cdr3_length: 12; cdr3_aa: ASSYRQGKNGYT
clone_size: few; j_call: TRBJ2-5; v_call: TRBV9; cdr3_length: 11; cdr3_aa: ASSSGAPETQY
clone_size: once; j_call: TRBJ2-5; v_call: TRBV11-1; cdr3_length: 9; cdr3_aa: ATGGQETQY
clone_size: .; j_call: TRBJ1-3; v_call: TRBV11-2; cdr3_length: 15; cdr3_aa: ASSLGVGTQGGDTIY
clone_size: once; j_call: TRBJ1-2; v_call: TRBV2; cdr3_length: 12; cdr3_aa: ASKRDNVGYGYT
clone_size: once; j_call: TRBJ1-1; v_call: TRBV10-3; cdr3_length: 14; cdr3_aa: AISESAAEMNTEAF
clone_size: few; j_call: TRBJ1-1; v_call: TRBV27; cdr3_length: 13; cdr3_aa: ASSSLGQKNTEAF
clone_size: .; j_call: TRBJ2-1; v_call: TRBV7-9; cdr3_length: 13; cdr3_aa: ASSSAGGFYNEQF
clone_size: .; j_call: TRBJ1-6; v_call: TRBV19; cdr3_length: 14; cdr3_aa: ASTAGTATYNSPLH
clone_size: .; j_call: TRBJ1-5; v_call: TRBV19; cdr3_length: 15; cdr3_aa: ASSIDPWAGVNQPQH
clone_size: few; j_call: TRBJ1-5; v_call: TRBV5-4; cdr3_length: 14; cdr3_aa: ASSLWPTGVDQPQH
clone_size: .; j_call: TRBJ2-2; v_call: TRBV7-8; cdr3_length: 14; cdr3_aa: ASSLRDRVNTGELF
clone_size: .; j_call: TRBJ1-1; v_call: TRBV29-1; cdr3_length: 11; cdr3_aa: SVDIGGNTEAF
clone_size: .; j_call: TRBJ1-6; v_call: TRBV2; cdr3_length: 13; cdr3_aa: ASSADSSYNSPLH
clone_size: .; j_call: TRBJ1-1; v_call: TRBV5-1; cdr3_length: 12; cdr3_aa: ASSPGTGGTEAF
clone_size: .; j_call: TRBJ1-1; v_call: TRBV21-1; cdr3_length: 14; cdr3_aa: ASSRGQGLLNTEAF
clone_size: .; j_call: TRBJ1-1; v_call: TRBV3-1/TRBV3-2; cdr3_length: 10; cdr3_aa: ASSRQTTEAF
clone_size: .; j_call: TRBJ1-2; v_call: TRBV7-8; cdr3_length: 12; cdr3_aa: ASSPGFQGAGYT
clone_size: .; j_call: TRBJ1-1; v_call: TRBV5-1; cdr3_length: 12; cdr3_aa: ASSRDRTNTEAF
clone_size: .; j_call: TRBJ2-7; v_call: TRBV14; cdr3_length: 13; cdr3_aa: ASSQVLGTTYEQY
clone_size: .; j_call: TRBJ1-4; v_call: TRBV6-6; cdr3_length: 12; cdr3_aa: ASTNGGVGEKLF
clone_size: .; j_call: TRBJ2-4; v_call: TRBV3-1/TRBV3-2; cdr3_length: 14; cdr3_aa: ASSQVSGIAKNIQY
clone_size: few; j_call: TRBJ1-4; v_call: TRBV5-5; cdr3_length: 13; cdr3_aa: ASSRRTGDYEKLF
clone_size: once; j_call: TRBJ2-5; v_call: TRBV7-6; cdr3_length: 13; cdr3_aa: ASSLTLAGRETQY
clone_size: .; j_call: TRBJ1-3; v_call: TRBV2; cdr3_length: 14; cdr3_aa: ASSGTALTGGNTIY